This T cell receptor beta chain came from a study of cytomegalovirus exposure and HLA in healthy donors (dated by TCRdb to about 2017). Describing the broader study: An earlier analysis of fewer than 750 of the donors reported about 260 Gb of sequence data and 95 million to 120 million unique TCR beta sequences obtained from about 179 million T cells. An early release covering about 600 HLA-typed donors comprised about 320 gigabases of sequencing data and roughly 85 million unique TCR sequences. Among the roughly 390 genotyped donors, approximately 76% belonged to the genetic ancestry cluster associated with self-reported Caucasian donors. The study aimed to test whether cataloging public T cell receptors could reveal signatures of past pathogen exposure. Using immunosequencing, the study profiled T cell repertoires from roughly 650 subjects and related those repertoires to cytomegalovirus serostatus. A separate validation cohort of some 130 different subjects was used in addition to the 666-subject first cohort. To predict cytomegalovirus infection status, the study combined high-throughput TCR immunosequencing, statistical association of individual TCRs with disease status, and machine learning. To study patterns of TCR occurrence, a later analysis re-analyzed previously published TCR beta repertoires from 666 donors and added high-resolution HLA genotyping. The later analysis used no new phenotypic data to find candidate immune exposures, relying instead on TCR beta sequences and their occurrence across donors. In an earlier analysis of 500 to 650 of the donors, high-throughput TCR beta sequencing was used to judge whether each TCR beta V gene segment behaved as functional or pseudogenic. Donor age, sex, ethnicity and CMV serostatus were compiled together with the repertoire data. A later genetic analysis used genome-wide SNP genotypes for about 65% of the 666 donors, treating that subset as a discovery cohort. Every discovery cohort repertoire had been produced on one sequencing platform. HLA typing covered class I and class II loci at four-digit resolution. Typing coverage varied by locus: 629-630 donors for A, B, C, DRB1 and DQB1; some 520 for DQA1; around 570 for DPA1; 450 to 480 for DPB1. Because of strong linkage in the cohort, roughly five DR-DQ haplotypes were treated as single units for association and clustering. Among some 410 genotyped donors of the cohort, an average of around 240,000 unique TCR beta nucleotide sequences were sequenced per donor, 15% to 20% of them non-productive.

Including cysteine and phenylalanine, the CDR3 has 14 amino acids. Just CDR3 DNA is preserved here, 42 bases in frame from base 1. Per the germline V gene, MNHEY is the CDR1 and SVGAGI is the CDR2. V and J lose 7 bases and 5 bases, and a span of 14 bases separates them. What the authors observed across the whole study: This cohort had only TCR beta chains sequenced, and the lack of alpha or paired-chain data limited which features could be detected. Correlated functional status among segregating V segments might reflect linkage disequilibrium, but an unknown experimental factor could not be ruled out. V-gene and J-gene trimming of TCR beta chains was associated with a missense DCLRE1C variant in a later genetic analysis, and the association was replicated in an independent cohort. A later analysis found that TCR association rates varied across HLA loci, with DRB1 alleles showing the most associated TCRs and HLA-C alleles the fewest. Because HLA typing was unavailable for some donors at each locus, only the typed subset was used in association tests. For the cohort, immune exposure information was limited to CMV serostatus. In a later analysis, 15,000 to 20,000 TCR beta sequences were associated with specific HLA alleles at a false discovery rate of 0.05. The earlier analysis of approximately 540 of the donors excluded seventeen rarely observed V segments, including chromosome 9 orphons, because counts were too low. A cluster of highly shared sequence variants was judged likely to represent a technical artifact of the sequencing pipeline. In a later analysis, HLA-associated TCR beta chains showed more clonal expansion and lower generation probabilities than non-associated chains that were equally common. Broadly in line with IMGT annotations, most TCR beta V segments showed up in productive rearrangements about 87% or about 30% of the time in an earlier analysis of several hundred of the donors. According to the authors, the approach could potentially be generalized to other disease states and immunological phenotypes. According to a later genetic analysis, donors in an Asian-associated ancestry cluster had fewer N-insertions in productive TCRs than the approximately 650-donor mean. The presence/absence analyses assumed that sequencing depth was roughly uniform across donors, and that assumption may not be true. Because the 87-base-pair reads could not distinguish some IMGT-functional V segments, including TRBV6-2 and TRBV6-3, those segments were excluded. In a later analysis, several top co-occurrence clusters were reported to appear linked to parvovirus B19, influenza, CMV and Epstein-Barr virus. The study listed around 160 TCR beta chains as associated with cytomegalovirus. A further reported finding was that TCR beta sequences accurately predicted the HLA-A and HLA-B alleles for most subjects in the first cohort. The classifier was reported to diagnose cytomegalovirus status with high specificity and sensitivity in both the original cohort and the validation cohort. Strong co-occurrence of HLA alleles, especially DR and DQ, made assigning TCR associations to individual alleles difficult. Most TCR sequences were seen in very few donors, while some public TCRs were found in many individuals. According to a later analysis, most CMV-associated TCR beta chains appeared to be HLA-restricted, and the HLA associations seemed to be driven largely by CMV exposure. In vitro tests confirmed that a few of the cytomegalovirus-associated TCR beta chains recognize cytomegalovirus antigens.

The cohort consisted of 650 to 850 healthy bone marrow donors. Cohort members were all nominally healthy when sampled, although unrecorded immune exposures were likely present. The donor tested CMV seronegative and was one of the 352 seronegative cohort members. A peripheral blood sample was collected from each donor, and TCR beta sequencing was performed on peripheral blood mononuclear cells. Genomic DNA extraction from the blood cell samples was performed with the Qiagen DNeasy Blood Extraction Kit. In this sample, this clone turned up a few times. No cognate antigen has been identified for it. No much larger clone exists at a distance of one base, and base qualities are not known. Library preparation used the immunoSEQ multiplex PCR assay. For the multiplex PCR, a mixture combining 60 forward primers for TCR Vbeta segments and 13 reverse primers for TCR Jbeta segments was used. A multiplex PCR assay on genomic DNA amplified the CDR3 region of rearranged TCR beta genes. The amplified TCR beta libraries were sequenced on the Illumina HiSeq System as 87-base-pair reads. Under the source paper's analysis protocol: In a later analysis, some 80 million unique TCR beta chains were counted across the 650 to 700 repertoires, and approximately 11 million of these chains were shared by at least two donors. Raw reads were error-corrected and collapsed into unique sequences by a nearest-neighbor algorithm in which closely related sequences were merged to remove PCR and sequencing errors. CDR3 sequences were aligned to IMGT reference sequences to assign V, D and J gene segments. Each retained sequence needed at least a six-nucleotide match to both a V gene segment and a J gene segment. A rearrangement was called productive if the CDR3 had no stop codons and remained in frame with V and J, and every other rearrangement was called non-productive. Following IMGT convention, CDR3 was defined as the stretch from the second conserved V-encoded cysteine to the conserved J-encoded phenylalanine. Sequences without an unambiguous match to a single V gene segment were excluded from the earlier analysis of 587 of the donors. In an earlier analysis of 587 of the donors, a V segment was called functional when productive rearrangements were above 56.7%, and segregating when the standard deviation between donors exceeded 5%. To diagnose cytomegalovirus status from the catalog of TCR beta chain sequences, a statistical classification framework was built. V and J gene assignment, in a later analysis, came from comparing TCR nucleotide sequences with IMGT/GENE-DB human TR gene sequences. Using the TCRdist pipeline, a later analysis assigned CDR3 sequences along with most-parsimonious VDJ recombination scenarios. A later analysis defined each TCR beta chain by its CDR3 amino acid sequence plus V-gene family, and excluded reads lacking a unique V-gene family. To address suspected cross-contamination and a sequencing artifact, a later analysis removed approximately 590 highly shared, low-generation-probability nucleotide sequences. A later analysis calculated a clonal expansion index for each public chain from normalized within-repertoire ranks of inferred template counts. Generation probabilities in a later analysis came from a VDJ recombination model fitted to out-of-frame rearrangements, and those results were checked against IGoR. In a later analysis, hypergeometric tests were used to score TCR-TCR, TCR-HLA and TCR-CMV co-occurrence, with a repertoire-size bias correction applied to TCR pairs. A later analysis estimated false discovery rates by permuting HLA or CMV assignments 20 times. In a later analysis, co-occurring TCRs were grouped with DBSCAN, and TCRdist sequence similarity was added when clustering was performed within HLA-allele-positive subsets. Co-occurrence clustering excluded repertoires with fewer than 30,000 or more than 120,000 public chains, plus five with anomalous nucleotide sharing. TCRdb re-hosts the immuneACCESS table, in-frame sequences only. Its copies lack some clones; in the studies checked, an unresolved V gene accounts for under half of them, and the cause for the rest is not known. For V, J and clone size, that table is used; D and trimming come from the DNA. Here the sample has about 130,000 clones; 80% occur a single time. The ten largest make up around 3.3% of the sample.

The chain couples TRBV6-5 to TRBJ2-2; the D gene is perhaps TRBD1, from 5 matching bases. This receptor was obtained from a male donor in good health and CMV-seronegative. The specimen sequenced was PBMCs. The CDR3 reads CASTLTDSTGELFF. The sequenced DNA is TGTGCCAGCACCCTCACCGACAGTACCGGGGAGCTGTTTTTT.